Presented here are 24 T cell receptor beta chains from one specimen sequenced in a study of OX40 agonist ivuxolimab in advanced cancers. TCRdb keeps only in-frame clones here, not all; method: immunoSEQ multiplex PCR. The data show some 57,000 clones, 85% to 90% seen once. The source was CD4+ or CD8+ T cells sorted from blood, collected in a trial of the OX40 agonist ivuxolimab. All receptors come from an adult with an advanced solid tumor such as melanoma, head and neck, liver or kidney cancer.

The chain is built from TRBV5-1 and TRBJ2-1; 13 bases line up with TRBD2. V shed 4 bases and J 4 bases; nucleotides not matched to a gene: 5. This CDR3 has 16 amino acids. CDR1 is SGHRS, CDR2 YFSETQ, per germline. The CDR3 sequence: CASSILAGGGYNEQFF. In nucleotides, the CDR3 is TGCGCCAGCAGCATACTAGCGGGAGGGGGATACAATGAGCAGTTCTTC.

V is TRBV2 and J is TRBJ2-7; D may be TRBD1 or TRBD2 (5 bases each). Germline lookup yields CDR1 SNHLY and CDR2 FYNNEI. This CDR3 has 14 residues. Trimming stripped 6 bases from V and 0 bases from J, with 12 bases between. The chain's CDR3 is CASRSGTSSYEQYF. As DNA, the CDR3 is TGTGCCAGCAGGTCCGGGACCAGCTCCTACGAGCAGTACTTC.

The V gene is TRBV7-8, the J gene TRBJ1-5; D ambiguous. This CDR3 comprises 14 residues. Germline V lookup: CDR1 SGHVS, CDR2 FQNEAQ. V gave up 5 bases and J gave up 7 bases, with 15 bases separating them. CDR3 DNA sequence: TGTGCCAGCAGCACCGACTTGAGCTCCCAGCCCCAGCATTTT. It yields the protein CASSTDLSSQPQHF.

The CDR3 DNA reads as TGTGCCAGCAGCGAGGGAGGCAGTGGAAACACCATATATTTT. It is translated as CASSEGGSGNTIYF. The chain couples TRBV9 to TRBJ1-3; D unresolved. The CDR3 extends over 14 amino acids. With 3 bases removed from V and 3 bases from J, the gap between germline ends came to 10 bases. From germline, CDR1 is SGDLS and CDR2 YYNGEE.

The V call is TRBV9, the J call TRBJ2-3; 12 bases agree with TRBD2. The V gene's germline CDR1 is SGDLS and CDR2 YYNGEE. V gave up 4 bases and J gave up 0 bases; unmatched junction bases: 12. The CDR3 consists of 19 residues. In nucleotides, the CDR3 is TGTGCCAGCAGCCCCCGTGGGACTAGCGGGCCTCTTAGCACAGATACGCAGTATTTT. This codes for CASSPRGTSGPLSTDTQYF.

The chain combines TRBV10-3 with TRBJ1-5, with D possibly being TRBD1 (6 bases). This CDR3 has 15 amino acids. The germline V and J ends were trimmed by 3 bases and 2 bases, with 11 bases remaining between them. CDR1 and CDR2 (germline): ENHRY, SYGVKD. The CDR3 spells CAISEGGGRNQPQHF. In DNA, the CDR3 is TGTGCCATCAGTGAAGGGGGGGGACGCAATCAGCCCCAGCATTTT.

The rearrangement joins TRBV2 to TRBJ2-7; D may match TRBD1 or TRBD2 (5 bases each). The CDR3 is 15 amino acids. Trimming took 5 bases from V and 2 from J, leaving 16 bases between them. Germline loops: CDR1 SNHLY, CDR2 FYNNEI. The CDR3 loop is CASSPGLTGTYEQYF. The DNA of the CDR3 is TGTGCCAGCAGTCCGGGGCTCACAGGCACCTACGAGCAGTACTTC.

The chain has TRBV7-8 and TRBJ2-3; 10 bases agree with TRBD2. This CDR3 is built from 15 residues. The germline V gene encodes CDR1 SGHVS and CDR2 FQNEAQ. V was clipped by 5 bases and J by 2 bases; unmatched bases: 4. The CDR3 here is CASSLLAGTTDTQYF. For the CDR3, the DNA is TGTGCCAGCAGCCTACTAGCGGGAACCACAGATACGCAGTATTTT.

This clone turned up a few times. This chain links TRBV5-4 with TRBJ2-5; D possibly corresponds to TRBD2 (5 bases). Per the germline V gene, CDR1 is SGHNT and CDR2 is YYREEE (reference sequence). The ends were cut back, 4 bases at V and 5 bases at J, with 9 bases in the middle. This CDR3 spans 12 amino acids. In DNA form, the CDR3 reads TGTGCCAGCAGCACCCCGGGGGAGACCCAGTACTTC. This sequence encodes CASSTPGETQYF.

The chain carries TRBV12-5 and TRBJ2-2; 9 positions agree with TRBD2. The CDR3 totals 19 residues. J gave up 3 bases and V 5 bases, and 16 bases lay outside the gene matches. Looked up from germline, CDR1 is LGHNT and CDR2 is FRNRAP. The CDR3 region is CASGNRPSGARSDTGELFF. For the CDR3, the DNA is TGTGCTAGTGGTAACCGCCCTAGCGGGGCCCGCTCCGACACCGGGGAGCTGTTTTTT. Filled out from reference TRBV12-5 and TRBJ2-2, the complete variable domain reads DARVTQTPRHKVTEMGQEVTMRCQPILGHNTVFWYRQTMMQGLELLAYFRNRAPLDDSGMPKDRFSAEMPDATLATLKIQPSEPRDSAVYFCASGNRPSGARSDTGELFFGEGSRLTVL.

This chain connects TRBV30 to TRBJ1-2; 7 bases map to TRBD1. V lost 0 bases to trimming and J lost 2 bases; unmatched junction nucleotides: 6. CDR1 is GTSNPN and CDR2 is SVGIG in the germline V gene (reference sequence). The CDR3 extends over 15 amino acids. CDR3 DNA: TGTGCCTGGAGTGTAGACAGGGCTCCCAACTATGGCTACACCTTC. This translates into CAWSVDRAPNYGYTF.

The chain uses TRBV11-3 and TRBJ2-1, with 8 bases matching TRBD1. J gave up 7 bases and V 2 bases, and 4 bases lay outside the gene matches. The CDR3 covers 14 residues. Germline CDR1 SGHNT, CDR2 YENEEA. As DNA, the CDR3 is TGTGCCAGCAGCTTACGGACAGGGAGGAATGAGCAGTTCTTC. This encodes CASSLRTGRNEQFF.

This chain connects TRBV5-1 to TRBJ2-2, with 8 bases that match TRBD1. This CDR3 is 15 amino acids long. Germline-derived CDR1 and CDR2 are SGHRS and YFSETQ. The V gene end was trimmed by 2 bases and the J gene end by 5 bases; junction bases not matched to a gene: 5. Here the CDR3 reads CASSFRTGSTGELFF. In DNA, the CDR3 is TGCGCCAGCAGCTTCAGGACAGGGTCGACCGGGGAGCTGTTTTTT.

V is TRBV10-1 and J is TRBJ1-1, with 12 bases that match TRBD1. This CDR3 spans 16 amino acids. CDR1 WNHNN and CDR2 SYGVQD come from the germline V gene (reference sequence). CDR3 DNA: TGCGCAGCAGTGGGGGACAGGGGGCTTTGCGGCACTGAAGCTTTCTTT. This gives the protein CAAVGDRGLCGTEAFF.

The V call is TRBV2, the J call TRBJ1-1, with TRBD1 matching 7 bases. V dropped 7 bases and J dropped 5; count of bases not matched to a gene: 10. The CDR3 covers 14 residues. Germline lookup yields CDR1 SNHLY and CDR2 FYNNEI. In DNA, the CDR3 is TGTGCCAGCACCCTCCAGGGGGGCGAGACTGAAGCTTTCTTT. This translates into CASTLQGGETEAFF.

The chain joins TRBV5-4 to TRBJ2-5; D unresolved. This CDR3 spans 15 amino acids. V shed 4 bases and J shed 2 bases, with 15 bases lying between them. CDR1 and CDR2 (germline): SGHNT, YYREEE (reference sequence). The DNA for the CDR3 is TGTGCCAGCAGCCCAAGCCCCGGAGCACAAGAGACCCAGTACTTC. Residues: CASSPSPGAQETQYF.

This chain links TRBV7-2 with TRBJ2-5; 9 nucleotides align to TRBD1. V shed 1 base and J 4 bases; nucleotides not matched to a gene: 10. The CDR3 extends over 17 amino acids. The germline gives CDR1 SGHTA, CDR2 FQGNSA. The CDR3 bases are TGTGCCAGCAGCTTAGGGGTTAACAGGGGGCGAATAGAGACCCAGTACTTC. Translation gives CASSLGVNRGRIETQYF.

The CDR3 sequence is CASSLGGRGLGTEAFF. CDR3 sequence (DNA): TGTGCCAGCAGCTTAGGGGGCAGGGGGTTGGGCACTGAAGCTTTCTTT. The rearrangement uses TRBV7-8 and TRBJ1-1, with 7 bases fitting TRBD1. CDR3 length: 16 residues. Trimming cost V 1 base and J 4 bases; bases outside gene matches: 9. The germline gives CDR1 SGHVS, CDR2 FQNEAQ.

The genes are TRBV5-1 and TRBJ2-5; D not certain. The V gene lost 4 bases and the J gene lost 3 bases, with 10 bases spanning the gap. The CDR3 has 13 amino acids. In germline, CDR1 is SGHRS, CDR2 YFSETQ. As DNA, the CDR3 is TGCGCCAGCAGCGCGGCACCCGAAGAGACCCAGTACTTC. It translates to CASSAAPEETQYF.

The rearrangement joins TRBV28 to TRBJ1-1; D uncertain. This CDR3 spans 15 amino acids. The germline V gene has CDR1 MDHEN and CDR2 SYDVKM. V lost 4 bases and J 1 base, leaving 13 bases between the germline ends. This chain's CDR3 is CASSSRPRANTEAFF. CDR3 DNA: TGTGCCAGCAGTTCGCGTCCAAGGGCGAACACTGAAGCTTTCTTT.

The rearrangement joins TRBV2 to TRBJ2-3; TRBD2 aligns across 9 bases. CDR1 is SNHLY, CDR2 FYNNEI, per germline. J was trimmed by 2 bases and V by 9 bases; bases with no gene match: 12. The CDR3 is 16 residues long. The CDR3 nucleotides are TGTGCCAGTCCGGCCGGGCTAGCGGGGATCACAGATACGCAGTATTTT. It codes for CASPAGLAGITDTQYF.

This sequence joins TRBV5-4 and TRBJ2-5; 8 bases are shared with TRBD1. Germline lookup yields CDR1 SGHNT and CDR2 YYREEE (reference sequence). This CDR3 region has 14 residues. Trimming cost V 4 bases and J 5 bases; bases outside gene matches: 7. CDR3 protein: CASSRTGRGETQYF. CDR3 sequence (DNA): TGTGCCAGCAGCCGGACAGGGAGAGGGGAGACCCAGTACTTC. Variable domain in full (rest from reference TRBV5-4 and TRBJ2-5): ETGVTQSPTHLIKTRGQQVTLRCSSQSGHNTVSWYQQALGQGPQFIFQYYREEENGRGNFPPRFSGLQFPNYSSELNVNALELDDSALYLCASSRTGRGETQYFGPGTRLLVL.

The chain is built from TRBV6-5 and TRBJ2-5, with D possibly TRBD2 on 6 matching bases. The germline V gene has CDR1 MNHEY and CDR2 SVGAGI. Trimming cost V 6 bases and J 4 bases, with 15 bases left between them. CDR3 length: 14 amino acids. The CDR3 loop reads CASRPWGGGETQYF. DNA for the CDR3: TGTGCCAGCAGGCCATGGGGAGGAGGAGAGACCCAGTACTTC.

V and J are TRBV6-1 and TRBJ2-3, with TRBD2 identical over 10 bases. The CDR3 is 17 residues long. The germline CDR1 and CDR2 sequences are MNHNS and SASEGT. V dropped 2 bases and J dropped 2; count of bases not matched to a gene: 7. CDR3 sequence (DNA): TGTGCCAGCAGTGAATGGACTAGCGGTAGTCCCACAGATACGCAGTATTTT. It specifies CASSEWTSGSPTDTQYF.